This T cell receptor (beta chain) is drawn from a study of shared clonotypes between healthy human individuals. The germline V and J ends were trimmed by 3 bases and 2 bases, with 17 bases remaining between them. The CDR3 is 17 amino acids. CDR1 is KGHSH, CDR2 LQKENI, per germline. The repertoire was sequenced with immunoSEQ multiplex PCR; TCRdb's copy has only in-frame clones and lacks some. The data show approximately 2.5 million clones, just over 90% seen once. This receptor was identified in a man aged 18 to 30 in good health. The rearrangement links TRBV18 to TRBJ1-5; D is unclear. Material for sequencing was naive CD4+ T cells sorted from blood. Subset of the sample: CD45RA+ positively selected. The CDR3 here is CASSPATAHGGNQPQHF. CDR3 DNA: TGTGCCAGCTCACCCGCGACCGCGCACGGTGGCAATCAGCCCCAGCATTTT.